This T cell receptor beta chain appears in the sequencing data of a study of beta chain features in type 1 diabetes. The whole isolated RNA underwent reverse transcription, so sequencing captured expressed TCRB transcripts. Sequencing was performed with immunoSEQ multiplex PCR; in TCRdb, only in-frame clones are kept and a portion is missing. The repertoire has roughly 380,000 clones, around 20% of them found once; the top ten carry around 0.044%. The sample holds a few counts of this clone. Trimming removed 4 bases from V and 6 bases from J; junction bases left unmatched: 7. Germline V gives CDR1 SGHDT, CDR2 YYEEEE. This CDR3 is 13 amino acids long.

The TCR sequence derives from a woman under 30 in good health. The chain recombines TRBV5-6 with TRBJ2-7; TRBD2 aligns across 7 bases. The sequencing sample was made of naive CD4+ T cells from blood. CDR3 amino acids: CASSRILAVEQYF. The CDR3 DNA is TGTGCCAGCAGCCGGATCCTAGCGGTCGAGCAGTACTTC.